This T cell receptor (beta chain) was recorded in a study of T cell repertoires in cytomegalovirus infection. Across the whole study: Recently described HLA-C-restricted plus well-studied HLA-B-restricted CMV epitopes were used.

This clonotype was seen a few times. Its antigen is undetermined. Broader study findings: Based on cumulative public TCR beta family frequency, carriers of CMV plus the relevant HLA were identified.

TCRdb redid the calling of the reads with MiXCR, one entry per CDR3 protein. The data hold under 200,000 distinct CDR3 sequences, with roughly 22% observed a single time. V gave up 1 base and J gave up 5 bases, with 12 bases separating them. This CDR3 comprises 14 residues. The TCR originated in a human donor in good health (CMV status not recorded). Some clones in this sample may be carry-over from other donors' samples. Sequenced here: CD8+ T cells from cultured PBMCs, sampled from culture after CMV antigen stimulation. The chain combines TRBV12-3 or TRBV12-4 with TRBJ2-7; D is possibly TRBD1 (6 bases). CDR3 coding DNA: TGTGCCAGCAGTTTAGGACAGGAGGAGAACGAGCAGTACTTC. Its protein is CASSLGQEENEQYF.